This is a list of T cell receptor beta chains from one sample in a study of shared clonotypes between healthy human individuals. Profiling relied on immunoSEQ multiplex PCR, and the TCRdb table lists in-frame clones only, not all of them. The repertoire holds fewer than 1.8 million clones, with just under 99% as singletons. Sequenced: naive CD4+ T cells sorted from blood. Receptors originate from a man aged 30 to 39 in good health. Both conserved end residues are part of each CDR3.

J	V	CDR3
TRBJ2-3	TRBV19	CASSNIAGGSFDTQYF
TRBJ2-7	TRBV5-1	CASSFGDRGRGEQYF
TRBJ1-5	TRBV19	CASSTTGDSNQPQHF
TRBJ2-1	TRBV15	CATSRDEGNEQFF
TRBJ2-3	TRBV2	CASSEDYPVTDTQYF
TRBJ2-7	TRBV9	CASSVLSGPSGEQYF
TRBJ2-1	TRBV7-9	CASSFSGRRYNEQFF
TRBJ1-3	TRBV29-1	CSVDEGAGNTIYF
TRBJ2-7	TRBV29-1	CSVSSGTPYEQYF
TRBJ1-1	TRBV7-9	CASSHGAGIGAFF
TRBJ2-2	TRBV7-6	CASSFRQGRTGELFF
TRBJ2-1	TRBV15	CATSREGPDEFF
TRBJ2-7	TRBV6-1	CASSDVVADRFISYEQYF
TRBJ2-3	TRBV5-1	CASSLVTSADTDTQYF
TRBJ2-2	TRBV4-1	CASSPGMTSGRVTGELFF
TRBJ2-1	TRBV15	CATSRGTGGDHNEQFF
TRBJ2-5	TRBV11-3	CASSAGVNKQETQYF
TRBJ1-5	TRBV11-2	CASSSTGFPNQPQHF
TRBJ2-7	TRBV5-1	CASSMARGGTYEQYF
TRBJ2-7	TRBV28	CASSLLGDEQYF
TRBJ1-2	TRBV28	CASSLYSVGPGYTF
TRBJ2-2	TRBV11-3	CASSLDSTGELFF
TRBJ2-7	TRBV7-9	CASSSGQGGITYEQYF
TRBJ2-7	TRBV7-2	CASSLTIKAYEQYF
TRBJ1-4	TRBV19	CASTRDGNEKLFF
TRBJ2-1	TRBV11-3	CASSEGGLTNEQFF
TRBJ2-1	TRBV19	CASGKRAVNSYNEQFF
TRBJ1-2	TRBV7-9	CASSLDRVYTF
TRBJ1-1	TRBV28	CASSLVQGGTEAFF
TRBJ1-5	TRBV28	CASSLSHRASNQPQHF
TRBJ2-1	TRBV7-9	CASSLYPLAGGLNEQFF
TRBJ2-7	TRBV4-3	CASSQGTADYEQYF
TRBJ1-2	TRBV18	CASSPTDSNYGYTF
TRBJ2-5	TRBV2	CASRSSGTQYF
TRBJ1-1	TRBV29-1	CSVDGGSNPEAFF
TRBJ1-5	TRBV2	CASSPGTGANWPQHF
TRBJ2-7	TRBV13	CASSLSSGRSYEQYF
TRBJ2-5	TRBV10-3	CAISDNSETQYF
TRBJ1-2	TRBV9	CASSARHGQAYGYTF
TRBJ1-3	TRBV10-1	CASGGDSGNTIYF
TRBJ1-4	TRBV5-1	CASSLGAGGEKLFF
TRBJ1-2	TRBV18	CASSPGQGSYYGYTF
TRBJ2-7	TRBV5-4	CASSPTGLDKLYEQYF
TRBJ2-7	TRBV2	CASSEGRVEEQYF
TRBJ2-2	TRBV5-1	CASSLFSLGRPGYTGELFF
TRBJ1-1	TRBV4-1	CASSQGGSTEAFF
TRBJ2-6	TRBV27	CASSFVVSGANVLTF
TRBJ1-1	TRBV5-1	CASSLGGYGTEAFF
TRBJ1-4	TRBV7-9	CASSLKKGTTNEKLFF
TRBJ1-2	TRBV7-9	CASSSMRPGTGFDYGYTF
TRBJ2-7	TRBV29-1	CSVRDREFSYEQYF
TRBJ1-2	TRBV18	CASSESSSPNYGYTF
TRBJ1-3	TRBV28	CASSPGWGAGNTIYF
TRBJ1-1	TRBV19	CASPGTGEAFF
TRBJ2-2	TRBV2	CASSPRGRADGGELFF
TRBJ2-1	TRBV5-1	CASSLGLAVNEQFF
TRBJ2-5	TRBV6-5	CASGYFGPKETQYF